This T cell receptor beta chain is drawn from a study of molecular identifiers for immune sequencing clone quantification. Germline loops: CDR1 SGHKS, CDR2 YYEKEE (reference sequence). The V end lost 7 bases, the J end lost 0 bases, and 11 bases lay between the germline ends. The CDR3 consists of 13 residues. This clonotype was seen ten or more times. TCRdb redid the calling of the PCR reads with MiXCR, one entry per CDR3 protein. The sample has approximately 590,000 distinct CDR3 sequences, 25% seen once; the top ten hold 0.78%. Material for sequencing was naive CD8+ T cells from blood, with Jurkat cell RNA spiked in. Specified subset: FACS-sorted CD8+CD4-CCR7+CD45RA+ naive T cells. The rearrangement uses TRBV5-5 and TRBJ2-7; D remains unclear. The clonotype originates from a human donor in good health. Some libraries in this study had Jurkat cell RNA spiked in. The CDR3 reads CASRAGPSYEQYF. The CDR3 DNA sequence: TGTGCCAGCCGTGCCGGGCCCTCCTACGAGCAGTACTTC.